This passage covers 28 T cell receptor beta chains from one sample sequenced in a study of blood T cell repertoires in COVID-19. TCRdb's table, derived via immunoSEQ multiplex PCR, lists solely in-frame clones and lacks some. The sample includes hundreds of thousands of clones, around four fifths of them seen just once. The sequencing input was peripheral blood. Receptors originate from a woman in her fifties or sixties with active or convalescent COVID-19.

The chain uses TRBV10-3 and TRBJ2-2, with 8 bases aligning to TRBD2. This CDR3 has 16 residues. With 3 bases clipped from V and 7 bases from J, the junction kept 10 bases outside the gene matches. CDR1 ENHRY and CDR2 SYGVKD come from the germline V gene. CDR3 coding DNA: TGTGCCATCAGTGAAGGGACGGGAGGGCTTGGCGGGGAGCTGTTTTTT. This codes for CAISEGTGGLGGELFF.

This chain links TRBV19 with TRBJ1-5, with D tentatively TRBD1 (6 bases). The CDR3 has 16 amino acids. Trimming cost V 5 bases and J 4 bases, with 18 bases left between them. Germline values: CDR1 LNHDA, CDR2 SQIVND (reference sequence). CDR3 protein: CASSDQTGGGNQPQHF. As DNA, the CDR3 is TGTGCCAGTAGTGACCAGACAGGAGGAGGAAATCAGCCCCAGCATTTT.

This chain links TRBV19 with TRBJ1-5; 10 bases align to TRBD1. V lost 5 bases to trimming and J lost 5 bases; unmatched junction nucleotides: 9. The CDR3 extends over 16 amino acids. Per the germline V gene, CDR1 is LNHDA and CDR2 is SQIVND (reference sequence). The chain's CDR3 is CASSSTGTGAYQPQHF. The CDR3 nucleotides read TGTGCCAGTAGTTCAACCGGGACAGGGGCATATCAGCCCCAGCATTTT.

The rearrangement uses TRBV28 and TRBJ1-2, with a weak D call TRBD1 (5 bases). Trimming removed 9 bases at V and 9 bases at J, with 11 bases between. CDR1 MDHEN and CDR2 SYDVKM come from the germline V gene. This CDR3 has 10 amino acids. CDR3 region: CASGGVSYTF. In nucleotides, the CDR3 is TGTGCCAGTGGGGGGGTTAGCTACACCTTC.

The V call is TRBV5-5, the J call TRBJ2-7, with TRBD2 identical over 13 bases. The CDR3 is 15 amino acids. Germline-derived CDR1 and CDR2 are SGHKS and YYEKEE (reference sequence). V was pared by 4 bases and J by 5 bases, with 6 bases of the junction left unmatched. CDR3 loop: CASSKLAGGPDEQYF. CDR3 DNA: TGTGCCAGCAGCAAACTAGCGGGAGGGCCCGACGAGCAGTACTTC.

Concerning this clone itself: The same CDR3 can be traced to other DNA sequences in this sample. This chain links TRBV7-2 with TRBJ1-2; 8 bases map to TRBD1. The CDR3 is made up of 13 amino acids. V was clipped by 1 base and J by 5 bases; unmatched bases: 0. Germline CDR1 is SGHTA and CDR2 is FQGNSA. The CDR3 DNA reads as TGTGCCAGCAGCTTAGGGACAGGGTATGGCTACACCTTC. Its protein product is CASSLGTGYGYTF.

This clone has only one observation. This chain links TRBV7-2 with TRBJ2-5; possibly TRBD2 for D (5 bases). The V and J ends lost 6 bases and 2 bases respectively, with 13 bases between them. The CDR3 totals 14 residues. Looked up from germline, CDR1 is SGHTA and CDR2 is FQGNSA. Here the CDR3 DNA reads TGTGCCAGCAGTAGAAAGCCGGGACAAGAGACCCAGTACTTC. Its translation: CASSRKPGQETQYF.

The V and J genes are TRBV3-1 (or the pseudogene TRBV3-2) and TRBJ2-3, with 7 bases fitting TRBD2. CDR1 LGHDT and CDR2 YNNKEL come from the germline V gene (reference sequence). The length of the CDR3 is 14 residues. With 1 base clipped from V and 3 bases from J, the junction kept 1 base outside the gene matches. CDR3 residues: CASSQAGGTDTQYF. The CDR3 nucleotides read TGTGCCAGCAGCCAAGCGGGAGGAACAGATACGCAGTATTTT.

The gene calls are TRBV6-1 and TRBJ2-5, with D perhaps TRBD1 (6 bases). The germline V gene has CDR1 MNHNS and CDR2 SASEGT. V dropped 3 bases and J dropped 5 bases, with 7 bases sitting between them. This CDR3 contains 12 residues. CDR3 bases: TGTGCCAGCAGTGATCAGGGGGAGACCCAGTACTTC. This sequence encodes CASSDQGETQYF.

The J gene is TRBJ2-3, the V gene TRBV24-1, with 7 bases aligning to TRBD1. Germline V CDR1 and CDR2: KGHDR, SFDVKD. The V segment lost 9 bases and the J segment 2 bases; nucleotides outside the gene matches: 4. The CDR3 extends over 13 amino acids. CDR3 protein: CATRQGATDTQYF. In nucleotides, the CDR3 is TGTGCCACCCGACAGGGAGCCACAGATACGCAGTATTTT.

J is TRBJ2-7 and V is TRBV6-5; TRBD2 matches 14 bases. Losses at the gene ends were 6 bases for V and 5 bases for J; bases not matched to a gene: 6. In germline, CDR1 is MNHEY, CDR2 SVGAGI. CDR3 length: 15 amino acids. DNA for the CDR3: TGTGCCAGCAGCCCAAAGGGACTAGCGGGAGACGAGCAGTACTTC. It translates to CASSPKGLAGDEQYF.

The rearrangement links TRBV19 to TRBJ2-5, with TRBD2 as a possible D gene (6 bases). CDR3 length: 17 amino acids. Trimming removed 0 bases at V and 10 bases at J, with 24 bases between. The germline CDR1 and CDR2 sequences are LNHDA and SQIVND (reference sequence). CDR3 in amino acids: CASSIDGARDSLAGQYF. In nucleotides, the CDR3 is TGTGCCAGTAGTATAGATGGGGCCCGGGACTCACTGGCGGGCCAGTACTTC.

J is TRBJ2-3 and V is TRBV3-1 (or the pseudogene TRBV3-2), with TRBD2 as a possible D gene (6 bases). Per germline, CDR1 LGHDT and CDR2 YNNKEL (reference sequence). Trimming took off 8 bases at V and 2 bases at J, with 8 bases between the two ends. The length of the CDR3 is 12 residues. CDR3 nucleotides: TGTGCCAGCGGAGGGGACACAGATACGCAGTATTTT. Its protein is CASGGDTDTQYF.

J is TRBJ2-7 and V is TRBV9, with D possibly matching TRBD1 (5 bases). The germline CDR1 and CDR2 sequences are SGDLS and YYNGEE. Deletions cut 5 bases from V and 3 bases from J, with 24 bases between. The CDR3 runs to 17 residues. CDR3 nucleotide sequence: TGTGCCAGCAGTCTTATTCCTAAGGGGCAGGTCCGCTACGAGCAGTACTTC. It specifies CASSLIPKGQVRYEQYF.

CDR3 region: CATSRERFREKLFF. The CDR3 region has the DNA TGTGCCACCAGCAGAGAGAGATTCCGGGAAAAACTGTTTTTT. This chain uses TRBV15 with TRBJ1-4; D uncertain. The CDR3 totals 14 residues. Trimming left V 0 bases short and J 8 bases short, with 10 bases between. Germline CDR1 LNHNV, CDR2 YYDKDF (reference sequence).

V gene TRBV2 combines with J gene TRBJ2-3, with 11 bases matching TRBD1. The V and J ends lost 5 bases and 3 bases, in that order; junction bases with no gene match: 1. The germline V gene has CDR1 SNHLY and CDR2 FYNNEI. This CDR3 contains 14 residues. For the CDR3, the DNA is TGTGCCAGCAGTCGGGACAGGGGGACAGATACGCAGTATTTT. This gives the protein CASSRDRGTDTQYF.

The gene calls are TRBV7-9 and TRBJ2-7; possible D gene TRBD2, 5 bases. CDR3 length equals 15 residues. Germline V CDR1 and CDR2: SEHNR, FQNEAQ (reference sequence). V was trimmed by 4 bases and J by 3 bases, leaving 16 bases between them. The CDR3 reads CASSSVIPGFYEQYF. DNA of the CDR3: TGTGCCAGCAGCTCTGTGATCCCGGGATTCTACGAGCAGTACTTC. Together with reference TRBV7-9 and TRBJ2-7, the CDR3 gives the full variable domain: DTGVSQNPRHKITKRGQNVTFRCDPISEHNRLYWYRQTLGQGPEFLTYFQNEAQLEKSRLLSDRFSAERPKGSFSTLEIQRTEQGDSAMYLCASSSVIPGFYEQYFGPGTRLTVT.

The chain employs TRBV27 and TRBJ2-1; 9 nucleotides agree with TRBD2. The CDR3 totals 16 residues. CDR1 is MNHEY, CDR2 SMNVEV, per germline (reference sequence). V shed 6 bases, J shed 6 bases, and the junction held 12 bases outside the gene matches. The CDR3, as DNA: TGTGCCAGCAGAGGTTTGGCGGGAGGGCCCTCCAATGAGCAGTTCTTC. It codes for CASRGLAGGPSNEQFF.

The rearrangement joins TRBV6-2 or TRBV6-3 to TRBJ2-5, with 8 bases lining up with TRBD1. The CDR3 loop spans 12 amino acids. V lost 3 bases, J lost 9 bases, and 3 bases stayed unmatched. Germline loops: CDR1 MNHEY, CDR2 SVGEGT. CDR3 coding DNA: TGTGCCAGCAGTTATCCGGACAGGGCCCAGTACTTC. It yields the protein CASSYPDRAQYF.

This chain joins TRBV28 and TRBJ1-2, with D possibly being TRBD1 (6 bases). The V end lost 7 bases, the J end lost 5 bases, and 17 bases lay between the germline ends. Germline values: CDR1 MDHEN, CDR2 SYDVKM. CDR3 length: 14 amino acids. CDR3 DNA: TGTGCCAGCACCCCCGAGGGGGGGGGTTATGGCTACACCTTC. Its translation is CASTPEGGGYGYTF.

The CDR3 DNA is TGCGCCAGCAGCCGACAGGCCGTCTCTGGAAACACCATATATTTT. Translated, it gives CASSRQAVSGNTIYF. The chain has TRBV23-1 and TRBJ1-3, with D possibly TRBD1 on 6 matching bases. TRBV23-1 is classed as an ORF, of uncertain function. The CDR3 loop spans 15 amino acids. V lost 6 bases and J lost 0, with 12 bases in between.

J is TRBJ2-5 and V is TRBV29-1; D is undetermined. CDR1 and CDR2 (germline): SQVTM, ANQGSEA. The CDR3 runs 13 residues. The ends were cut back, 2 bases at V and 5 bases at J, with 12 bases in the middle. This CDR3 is CSVESSARETQYF. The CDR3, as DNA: TGCAGCGTTGAATCGTCTGCTCGGGAGACCCAGTACTTC.

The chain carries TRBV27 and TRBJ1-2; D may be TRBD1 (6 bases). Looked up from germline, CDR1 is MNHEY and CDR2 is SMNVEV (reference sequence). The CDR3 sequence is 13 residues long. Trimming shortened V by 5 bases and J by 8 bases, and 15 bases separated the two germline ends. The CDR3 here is CASSGQPLLGYTF. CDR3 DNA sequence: TGTGCCAGCAGTGGACAGCCCCTATTAGGCTACACCTTC.

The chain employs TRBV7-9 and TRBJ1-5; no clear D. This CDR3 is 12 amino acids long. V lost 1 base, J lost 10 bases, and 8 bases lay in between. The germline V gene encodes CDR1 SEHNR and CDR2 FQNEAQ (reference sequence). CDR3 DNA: TGTGCCAGCAGCTTAGGGACTTTACCCCAGCATTTT. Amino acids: CASSLGTLPQHF.

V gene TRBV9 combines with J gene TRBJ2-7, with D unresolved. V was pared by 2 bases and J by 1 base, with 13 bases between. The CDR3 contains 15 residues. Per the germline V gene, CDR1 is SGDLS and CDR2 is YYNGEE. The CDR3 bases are TGTGCCAGCAGCGTGGGCTTGACATCTTCCTACGAGCAGTACTTC. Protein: CASSVGLTSSYEQYF. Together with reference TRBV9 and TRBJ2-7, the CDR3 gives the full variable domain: DSGVTQTPKHLITATGQRVTLRCSPRSGDLSVYWYQQSLDQGLQFLIQYYNGEERAKGNILERFSAQQFPDLHSELNLSSLELGDSALYFCASSVGLTSSYEQYFGPGTRLTVT.

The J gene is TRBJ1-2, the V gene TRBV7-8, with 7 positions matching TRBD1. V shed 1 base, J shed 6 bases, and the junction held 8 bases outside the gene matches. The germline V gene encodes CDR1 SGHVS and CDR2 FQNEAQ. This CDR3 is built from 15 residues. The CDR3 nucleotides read TGTGCCAGCAGCTTAGACACAGGGGCTATAGATGGCTACACCTTC. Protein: CASSLDTGAIDGYTF.

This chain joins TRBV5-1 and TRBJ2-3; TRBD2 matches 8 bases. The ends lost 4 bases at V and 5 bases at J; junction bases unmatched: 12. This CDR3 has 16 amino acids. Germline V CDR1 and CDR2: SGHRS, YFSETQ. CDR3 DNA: TGCGCCAGCAGCCTAGCTTCGGGACTAGTGGTAGATACGCAGTATTTT. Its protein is CASSLASGLVVDTQYF.

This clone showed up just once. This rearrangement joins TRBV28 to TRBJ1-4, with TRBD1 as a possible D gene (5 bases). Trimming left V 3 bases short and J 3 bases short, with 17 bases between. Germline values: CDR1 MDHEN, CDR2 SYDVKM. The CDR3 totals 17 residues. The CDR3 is CASSFSRGSRANEKLFF. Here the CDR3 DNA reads TGTGCCAGCAGTTTTTCAAGGGGTAGTCGAGCTAATGAAAAACTGTTTTTT.